Detailed here is one T cell receptor (beta chain). TCR beta CDR3 region amplification was performed from RNA transcripts. Using the HTBI primer set, a first-round RT-PCR was run on the TCR CDR3. TCRdb redid the calling of the multiplex PCR reads with MiXCR, one entry per CDR3 protein. The sample carries 350,000 to 450,000 distinct CDR3 sequences, over 11% recorded once. The CDR3 has 15 residues. Germline V gives CDR1 DFQATT, CDR2 SNEGSKA (reference sequence). The junction had 10 bases not matched to a gene; V was cut back by 6 bases and J by 0 bases. This record comes from a study of T cells in Graves' hyperthyroidism and ophthalmopathy.

Sequences were obtained from blood. The gene calls are TRBV20-1 and TRBJ2-7, with TRBD2 identical over 8 bases. The sequence was obtained from a man aged 50-60 years with Graves' ophthalmopathy. The CDR3 coding sequence is TGCAGTGCCCGGGGTAGCGGGATGAGCTCCTACGAGCAGTACTTC. Translation gives CSARGSGMSSYEQYF.